One sample yielded the 30 T cell receptor beta chains listed below, sequenced in a study of PD-1 blockade in classical Hodgkin lymphoma. Profiling relied on immunoSEQ multiplex PCR, and the TCRdb table lists in-frame clones only, not all of them. The repertoire holds 25,000 to 30,000 clones, with just under 80% as singletons. Each patient experienced a relapse that followed autologous stem cell transplantation, and brentuximab vedotin exposure varied. The sample here was peripheral blood mononuclear cells (PBMCs), taken before the second cycle of nivolumab. The receptor set was obtained from a human donor with classical Hodgkin lymphoma.

This chain links TRBV20-1 with TRBJ2-4, with 8 bases aligning to TRBD2. V was clipped by 8 bases and J by 4 bases; unmatched bases: 1. The CDR3 spans 11 residues. The V gene's germline CDR1 is DFQATT and CDR2 SNEGSKA (reference sequence). CDR3 nucleotides: TGCAGTACGGGGGGGAAAAACATTCAGTACTTC. This translates into CSTGGKNIQYF.

This clone was counted between two and nine times. This rearrangement joins TRBV6-6 to TRBJ1-2; 8 bases line up with TRBD1. This CDR3 spans 15 amino acids. The V and J ends lost 4 bases and 6 bases, in that order; junction bases with no gene match: 10. Germline CDR1 MNHNY, CDR2 SVGAGI (reference sequence). The CDR3 is CASSLPNTGGDGYTF. In DNA, the CDR3 is TGTGCCAGCAGTTTGCCAAACACAGGGGGAGATGGCTACACCTTC.

The rearrangement uses TRBV10-3 and TRBJ1-2; tentative D call: TRBD1 (5 bases). V lost 2 bases, J lost 3 bases, and 19 bases lay in between. Germline CDR1 is ENHRY and CDR2 is SYGVKD. This CDR3 has 17 residues. The CDR3: CAISEPRVQGEYYGYTF. CDR3 DNA: TGTGCCATCAGTGAGCCTCGGGTTCAGGGCGAGTACTATGGCTACACCTTC.

The chain links TRBV28 to TRBJ1-6, with a possible D match to TRBD1 (5 bases). V was clipped by 3 bases and J by 4 bases, with 16 bases between them. This CDR3 has 17 residues. Per the germline V gene, CDR1 is MDHEN and CDR2 is SYDVKM. The CDR3 coding sequence is TGTGCCAGCAGTTTCCCGACAGAGCCTACTTATAATTCACCCCTCCACTTT. It encodes CASSFPTEPTYNSPLHF.

This clone has a handful of counts. This chain connects TRBV30 to TRBJ2-5, with D uncertain. This CDR3 contains 12 residues. Germline loops: CDR1 GTSNPN, CDR2 SVGIG (reference sequence). V gave up 1 base and J gave up 3 bases, with 6 bases separating them. The CDR3 here is CAWSGSKETQYF. CDR3 nucleotide sequence: TGTGCCTGGAGTGGCAGTAAAGAGACCCAGTACTTC.

In this sample, this clone turned up once. The chain uses TRBV6-6 and TRBJ1-1, with D possibly TRBD1 on 6 matching bases. The V gene's germline CDR1 is MNHNY and CDR2 SVGAGI (reference sequence). There are 15 residues in the CDR3. V dropped 0 bases and J dropped 5 bases, with 13 bases sitting between them. CDR3 loop: CASSYSSGARTEAFF. CDR3 DNA: TGTGCCAGCAGTTACTCTTCAGGGGCGCGGACTGAAGCTTTCTTT.

This sequence joins TRBV14 and TRBJ2-2; weak D call: TRBD1 (5 bases). V was pared by 2 bases and J by 6 bases, with 10 bases between. From germline, CDR1 is SGHDN and CDR2 FVKESK. CDR3 length equals 14 residues. The CDR3 DNA reads as TGTGCCAGCAGCCAACAGGGAATCGCCGGGGAGCTGTTTTTT. Translation: CASSQQGIAGELFF.

By sample fraction, this clone is medium-sized. CDR3 residues: CASSFVTRDRVKATEAFF. The DNA for the CDR3 is TGTGCCAGCAGTTTTGTTACCCGGGACAGGGTAAAAGCGACTGAAGCTTTCTTT. This sequence joins TRBV27 and TRBJ1-1; TRBD1 matches at 9 bases. Germline V lookup: CDR1 MNHEY, CDR2 SMNVEV (reference sequence). The CDR3 spans 18 residues. V lost 3 bases, J lost 5 bases, and 16 bases stayed unmatched.

This chain links TRBV9 with TRBJ2-2; weak D call: TRBD1 (5 bases). The V and J ends lost 1 base and 4 bases respectively, with 8 bases between them. Germline-derived CDR1 and CDR2 are SGDLS and YYNGEE. The CDR3 covers 14 residues. The CDR3 loop reads CASSVQGSTGELFF. The CDR3 DNA follows: TGTGCCAGCAGCGTACAGGGATCCACCGGGGAGCTGTTTTTT.

This rearrangement joins TRBV6-6 to TRBJ1-1; D possibly corresponds to TRBD1 (5 bases). V was pared by 5 bases and J by 4 bases, with 14 bases between. The germline CDR1 and CDR2 sequences are MNHNY and SVGAGI (reference sequence). The length of the CDR3 is 14 residues. CDR3 nucleotide sequence: TGTGCCAGCAGTCCCGACAGCTACCTCACTGAAGCTTTCTTT. Protein: CASSPDSYLTEAFF.

The chain's CDR3 is CASIPTVYSNQPQHF. The CDR3 nucleotides read TGTGCCAGCATCCCGACGGTTTATAGCAATCAGCCCCAGCATTTT. The rearrangement links TRBV28 to TRBJ1-5, with D uncertain. Germline V gene sequence: CDR1 MDHEN, CDR2 SYDVKM. The CDR3 consists of 15 residues. Trimming pared 7 bases from V and 0 bases from J, leaving 13 bases between.

In DNA form, the CDR3 reads TGTGCCAGCAGCGCATGGACGGGTTACGGGACCCAGTACTTC. Its translation is CASSAWTGYGTQYF. The chain recombines TRBV9 with TRBJ2-5; D is uncertain. The CDR3 covers 14 residues. The germline gives CDR1 SGDLS, CDR2 YYNGEE. The V and J ends lost 3 bases and 7 bases respectively, with 16 bases between them.

The V gene is TRBV7-2, the J gene TRBJ2-5; maybe TRBD1 (5 bases). The CDR3 is 14 amino acids. Germline V gene data show CDR1 as SGHTA and CDR2 as FQGNSA. V was pared by 4 bases and J by 9 bases, with 18 bases between. This CDR3 is CASSSPGNIGPQYF. The CDR3 bases are TGTGCCAGCAGCTCACCAGGGAACATCGGTCCCCAGTACTTC.

This chain uses TRBV7-8 with TRBJ1-4; TRBD1 aligns across 8 bases. V gave up 1 base and J gave up 1 base; unmatched junction bases: 14. This CDR3 has 20 amino acids. Germline assignment: CDR1 SGHVS and CDR2 FQNEAQ. CDR3 nucleotides: TGTGCCAGCAGCTTAGAAATTCATCTACAGGGGGTCGGAACTAATGAAAAACTGTTTTTT. It specifies CASSLEIHLQGVGTNEKLFF.

This rearrangement joins TRBV4-1 to TRBJ1-1; the D is unclear. The V gene's germline CDR1 is MGHRA and CDR2 YSYEKL. This CDR3 contains 13 residues. The V gene lost 9 bases and the J gene lost 4 bases, with 15 bases spanning the gap. CDR3 protein: CARSEAWGTEAFF. The CDR3 region has the DNA TGCGCCAGGTCCGAGGCATGGGGCACTGAAGCTTTCTTT.

J is TRBJ1-1 and V is TRBV11-2, with TRBD1 identical over 8 bases. Germline V gene data show CDR1 as SGHAT and CDR2 as FQNNGV. The CDR3 has 13 residues. V gave up 3 bases and J gave up 6 bases; unmatched junction bases: 3. The CDR3 is CASSFRQGSEAFF. The CDR3 DNA sequence: TGTGCCAGCAGCTTCCGACAGGGGTCTGAAGCTTTCTTT.

This clone has just a few counts. V and J are TRBV15 and TRBJ2-7; TRBD1 agrees at 11 bases. The V segment lost 3 bases and the J segment 5 bases; nucleotides outside the gene matches: 6. The CDR3 has 15 amino acids. Germline assignment: CDR1 LNHNV and CDR2 YYDKDF (reference sequence). CDR3 in amino acids: CATSRARGQGDEQYF. The DNA for the CDR3 is TGTGCCACCAGCAGGGCCCGGGGACAGGGGGACGAGCAGTACTTC. The full variable domain, its missing parts supplied by reference TRBV15 and TRBJ2-7, is DAMVIQNPRYQVTQFGKPVTLSCSQTLNHNVMYWYQQKSSQAPKLLFHYYDKDFNNEADTPDNFQSRRPNTSFCFLDIRSPGLGDTAMYLCATSRARGQGDEQYFGPGTRLTVT.

The chain uses TRBV19 and TRBJ1-5, with 8 bases matching TRBD1. J lost 4 bases, V lost 4 bases, and 9 bases had no gene match. Germline V gene data show CDR1 as LNHDA and CDR2 as SQIVND (reference sequence). The CDR3 contains 16 residues. CDR3 nucleotides: TGTGCCAGTAGTACGGAGACAGGGGTTGGGAATCAGCCCCAGCATTTT. It yields the protein CASSTETGVGNQPQHF.

V and J are TRBV2 and TRBJ1-1; 7 bases are a match to TRBD1. The trim removed 8 bases at V and 1 base at J, leaving 4 bases unmatched. Germline V gene sequence: CDR1 SNHLY, CDR2 FYNNEI. The CDR3 contains 13 residues. The CDR3 spells CASPRQGNTEAFF. CDR3 nucleotides: TGTGCCAGCCCCCGACAGGGGAACACTGAAGCTTTCTTT.

A few counts support this clone. CDR3 in DNA: TGTGCCAGCAGTGCCGGGGGGGGGCTTGAAGCTTTCTTT. Encoded protein: CASSAGGGLEAFF. The J gene is TRBJ1-1, the V gene TRBV25-1; a possible D gene is TRBD1 (6 bases). The germline CDR1 and CDR2 sequences are MGHDK and SYGVNS. The ends were cut back, 4 bases at V and 7 bases at J, with 13 bases in the middle. The CDR3 loop spans 13 amino acids.

The CDR3 sequence is CASTVGGLNQPQHF. The CDR3 DNA follows: TGTGCCAGCACCGTTGGGGGGTTGAATCAGCCCCAGCATTTT. The chain has TRBV28 and TRBJ1-5; a possible D gene is TRBD1 (5 bases). Germline-derived CDR1 and CDR2 are MDHEN and SYDVKM. The length of the CDR3 is 14 residues. Trimming took off 7 bases at V and 4 bases at J, with 14 bases between the two ends.

The gene calls are TRBV4-3 and TRBJ2-2; 10 bases agree with TRBD2. Germline CDR1 is LGHNA and CDR2 is YSLEER. The CDR3 length is 15 residues. V trimming: 6 bases; J trimming: 4 bases; junction bases outside the gene matches: 5. The CDR3 bases are TGCGCCAGCAGTCCAGCGGGGGGGAGCACCGGGGAGCTGTTTTTT. Translation gives CASSPAGGSTGELFF.

Written as DNA, the CDR3 is TGTGCCAGCAGCTTAGTGGCAGGGGGTGTTGTCGAGCAGTACTTC. This encodes CASSLVAGGVVEQYF. The V gene is TRBV7-8, the J gene TRBJ2-7, with 7 bases fitting TRBD1. Trimming removed 1 base from V and 6 bases from J; junction bases left unmatched: 9. The CDR3 totals 15 residues. CDR1 SGHVS and CDR2 FQNEAQ come from the germline V gene. The complete variable domain, with remaining parts taken from reference TRBV7-8 and TRBJ2-7, reads GAGVSQSPRYKVAKRGQDVALRCDPISGHVSLFWYQQALGQGPEFLTYFQNEAQLDKSGLPSDRFFAERPEGSVSTLKIQRTQQEDSAVYLCASSLVAGGVVEQYFGPGTRLTVT.

The chain couples TRBV5-5 to TRBJ2-1; D unclear. The CDR3 runs to 11 residues. The V and J ends lost 8 bases and 4 bases respectively, with 7 bases between them. Per germline, CDR1 SGHKS and CDR2 YYEKEE (reference sequence). CDR3 sequence (DNA): TGTGCCAGTCTTTCTTACAATGAGCAGTTCTTC. Its translation is CASLSYNEQFF.

The CDR3: CASSSGGTLTRANYGYTF. The CDR3 DNA sequence: TGTGCCAGCAGTAGCGGAGGTACACTGACTAGAGCTAACTATGGCTACACCTTC. The chain combines TRBV28 with TRBJ1-2; D is undetermined. Germline loops: CDR1 MDHEN, CDR2 SYDVKM. V lost 5 bases and J lost 0, with 22 bases in between. CDR3 size: 18 residues.

J is TRBJ2-5 and V is TRBV7-8; D unresolved. The CDR3 is 12 residues long. Per the germline V gene, CDR1 is SGHVS and CDR2 is FQNEAQ. Trimming took 6 bases from V and 5 from J, leaving 10 bases between them. Here the CDR3 DNA reads TGTGCCAGCAGAAACATTGGGGAGACCCAGTACTTC. The encoded protein is CASRNIGETQYF. The variable domain in full, with the rest retrieved from reference TRBV7-8 and TRBJ2-5, is GAGVSQSPRYKVAKRGQDVALRCDPISGHVSLFWYQQALGQGPEFLTYFQNEAQLDKSGLPSDRFFAERPEGSVSTLKIQRTQQEDSAVYLCASRNIGETQYFGPGTRLLVL.

V usage is TRBV6-1 and J usage is TRBJ1-1, with a weak D call TRBD1 (5 bases). Germline-derived CDR1 and CDR2 are MNHNS and SASEGT. The CDR3 runs 14 residues. V was clipped by 7 bases and J by 4 bases, with 16 bases between them. The CDR3 spells CASTRDLPGTEAFF. The CDR3 nucleotides are TGTGCCAGCACCAGGGACTTACCGGGCACTGAAGCTTTCTTT.

This chain's CDR3 is CASSLQGNTEAFF. The CDR3 nucleotides are TGTGCCAGCAGTCTTCAGGGAAACACTGAAGCTTTCTTT. This chain links TRBV6-6 with TRBJ1-1, with D tentatively TRBD1 (5 bases). Trimming stripped 5 bases from V and 2 bases from J, with 9 bases between. Germline V gives CDR1 MNHNY, CDR2 SVGAGI (reference sequence). The CDR3 extends over 13 amino acids.

In this sample, this clone turned up once. The rearrangement uses TRBV6-4 and TRBJ2-3, with D possibly matching TRBD2 (7 bases). This CDR3 contains 14 residues. Trimming cost V 3 bases and J 3 bases, with 10 bases left between them. Germline V gene lookup returns CDR1 MRHNA and CDR2 SNTAGT. The CDR3 here is CASSEGGGTDTQYF. The CDR3, as DNA: TGTGCCAGCAGTGAAGGGGGGGGGACAGATACGCAGTATTTT.

V usage is TRBV13 and J usage is TRBJ1-5; unclear D gene. Germline-derived CDR1 and CDR2 are PRHDT and FYEKMQ (reference sequence). This CDR3 region has 14 residues. Trimming removed 6 bases at V and 1 base at J, with 10 bases between. The CDR3 is CASRTMGSNQPQHF. The CDR3, as DNA: TGTGCCAGCAGGACGATGGGAAGCAATCAGCCCCAGCATTTT.